A single sample gave rise to the 16 T cell receptor beta chains below, sequenced in a study of blood T cell repertoires in COVID-19. Data came from immunoSEQ multiplex PCR; TCRdb stores just in-frame clones and leaves some out. Altogether roughly 20,000 clones are present, almost 90% being singletons, with the ten largest covering roughly 10%. Sequenced material: peripheral blood. These TCRs come from a human donor in a cohort sampled during active COVID-19.

The chain is built from TRBV13 and TRBJ1-4, with D unresolved. There are 17 residues in the CDR3. Germline CDR1 reads PRHDT; CDR2 reads FYEKMQ (reference sequence). The V end was cut by 0 bases, the J end by 0 bases, with 11 bases between. The CDR3: CASSLGVRLATNEKLFF. CDR3 in DNA: TGTGCCAGCAGCTTAGGCGTACGACTTGCAACTAATGAAAAACTGTTTTTT. Supplemented by reference TRBV13 and TRBJ1-4, the full variable domain reads AAGVIQSPRHLIKEKRETATLKCYPIPRHDTVYWYQQGPGQDPQFLISFYEKMQSDKGSIPDRFSAQQFSDYHSELNMSSLELGDSALYFCASSLGVRLATNEKLFFGSGTQLSVL.

This rearrangement joins TRBV27 to TRBJ2-1; 7 nucleotides align to TRBD1. The CDR3 length is 14 residues. CDR1 and CDR2 (germline): MNHEY, SMNVEV (reference sequence). Trimming at V came to 4 bases and at J to 6 bases, leaving 6 bases not matched to a gene. CDR3 coding DNA: TGTGCCAGCAGTTACGGAACAGGGGTCAATGAGCAGTTCTTC. Its protein product is CASSYGTGVNEQFF.

The chain uses TRBV6-1 and TRBJ2-5, with TRBD1 matching 9 bases. The germline V gene encodes CDR1 MNHNS and CDR2 SASEGT. This CDR3 comprises 13 residues. V shed 3 bases, J shed 10 bases, and the junction held 6 bases outside the gene matches. CDR3 loop: CASSDWTGDRQYF. The DNA for the CDR3 is TGTGCCAGCAGTGATTGGACAGGGGATCGCCAGTACTTC.

This chain connects TRBV3-1 (or the pseudogene TRBV3-2) to TRBJ2-7; no clear D. Germline V gene lookup returns CDR1 LGHDT and CDR2 YNNKEL (reference sequence). The CDR3 sequence is 15 residues long. Trimming pared 11 bases from V and 5 bases from J, leaving 25 bases between. The CDR3 DNA reads as TGTGCCGCAGCGTTCCAACTTTTCGTGTTAGACGAGCAGTACTTC. This encodes CAAAFQLFVLDEQYF.

This chain joins TRBV19 and TRBJ1-1; D may be TRBD1 (5 bases). The CDR3 extends over 18 amino acids. CDR1 and CDR2 from the germline V gene are LNHDA and SQIVND (reference sequence). Trimming pared 1 base from V and 3 bases from J, leaving 21 bases between. The CDR3 coding sequence is TGTGCCAGTAGTATAGGCCCGTGGGGCACCGGTGTGGACACTGAAGCTTTCTTT. Translating it yields CASSIGPWGTGVDTEAFF.

This chain links TRBV7-3 with TRBJ2-3, with 10 bases identical to TRBD1. The ends lost 2 bases at V and 3 bases at J; junction bases unmatched: 8. The germline gives CDR1 SGHTA, CDR2 FQGTGA. The CDR3 runs 17 residues. CDR3 sequence (DNA): TGTGCCAGCAGCTTAGCTGGTTGGACAGGGGGAACAGATACGCAGTATTTT. Translating gives CASSLAGWTGGTDTQYF.

The V gene is TRBV4-1, the J gene TRBJ2-4, with D possibly matching TRBD1 (6 bases). Trimming left V 1 base short and J 0 bases short, with 13 bases between. The CDR3 covers 17 residues. Germline V CDR1 and CDR2: MGHRA, YSYEKL. This CDR3 is CASSQGYRALAKNIQYF. CDR3 nucleotide sequence: TGCGCCAGCAGCCAAGGGTACAGGGCGCTAGCCAAAAACATTCAGTACTTC.

The chain has TRBV19 and TRBJ2-5; the match to TRBD2 covers 8 bases. The CDR3 consists of 15 residues. CDR1 is LNHDA and CDR2 is SQIVND in the germline V gene (reference sequence). The V gene end was trimmed by 4 bases and the J gene end by 1 base; junction bases not matched to a gene: 5. CDR3 residues: CASSRGGGPQETQYF. CDR3 coding DNA: TGTGCCAGTAGTAGGGGCGGGGGGCCCCAAGAGACCCAGTACTTC.

DNA for the CDR3: TGTGCCAGCAGTGAACGCGGGCTTGGCAATCAGCCCCAGCATTTT. This encodes CASSERGLGNQPQHF. This chain uses TRBV2 with TRBJ1-5, with no clear D. This CDR3 comprises 15 residues. Germline CDR1 is SNHLY and CDR2 is FYNNEI. With 2 bases removed from V and 2 bases from J, the gap between germline ends came to 10 bases.

The chain recombines TRBV6-6 with TRBJ2-5; D gene unclear. CDR1 and CDR2 from the germline V gene are MNHNY and SVGAGI (reference sequence). This CDR3 has 16 residues. The V end was cut by 2 bases, the J end by 2 bases, with 15 bases between. CDR3 nucleotides: TGTGCCAGCAGTTACCACAGTACAACAGCTCAAGAGACCCAGTACTTC. It yields the protein CASSYHSTTAQETQYF.

This chain joins TRBV3-1 (or the pseudogene TRBV3-2) and TRBJ1-6, with a possible D match to TRBD1 (6 bases). Germline-derived CDR1 and CDR2 are LGHDT and YNNKEL (reference sequence). V lost 4 bases, J lost 6 bases, and 13 bases lay in between. CDR3 length: 15 residues. Here the CDR3 DNA reads TGTGCCAGCAGCCGCCAGGGGCTGGGTAATTCACCCCTCCACTTT. This translates into CASSRQGLGNSPLHF.

This clone was seen a few times. This sequence joins TRBV7-9 and TRBJ2-3, with a possible D match to TRBD1 (5 bases). The CDR3 length is 14 residues. The germline gives CDR1 SEHNR, CDR2 FQNEAQ (reference sequence). V was pared by 4 bases and J by 1 base, with 9 bases between. CDR3 in DNA: TGTGCCAGCAGCTCAGGGTTCTGCACAGATACGCAGTATTTT. Its protein product is CASSSGFCTDTQYF.

V gene TRBV29-1 combines with J gene TRBJ2-1; D is unresolved. Germline-derived CDR1 and CDR2 are SQVTM and ANQGSEA. The CDR3 is 11 residues long. Trimming left V 3 bases short and J 4 bases short, with 4 bases between. The CDR3 loop is CSVDRYNEQFF. CDR3 coding DNA: TGCAGCGTTGACAGATACAATGAGCAGTTCTTC.

Here the CDR3 reads CASSFSGGADYEQYF. The CDR3 DNA reads TGTGCCAGCAGCTTTAGCGGGGGCGCTGATTACGAGCAGTACTTC. The chain recombines TRBV11-2 with TRBJ2-7; the match to TRBD2 covers 9 bases. Germline V CDR1 and CDR2: SGHAT, FQNNGV. This CDR3 region has 15 residues. The junction had 7 bases not matched to a gene; V was cut back by 3 bases and J by 4 bases.

This rearrangement joins TRBV7-9 to TRBJ2-3, with TRBD1 matching 8 bases. Trimming took 0 bases from V and 1 from J; bases not matched to a gene: 6. Germline CDR1 reads SEHNR; CDR2 reads FQNEAQ (reference sequence). There are 17 residues in the CDR3. The CDR3 spells CASSLASRGQRTDTQYF. CDR3 DNA: TGTGCCAGCAGCTTAGCTTCCAGGGGGCAACGCACAGATACGCAGTATTTT.

The V gene is TRBV19, the J gene TRBJ2-2, with TRBD1 matching over 7 bases. V gave up 0 bases and J gave up 1 base; unmatched junction bases: 11. The CDR3 is 19 residues long. Germline CDR1 and CDR2: LNHDA and SQIVND (reference sequence). The CDR3 DNA sequence: TGTGCCAGTAGTATAGATCGGACAGGCCCTCGGGAGAACACCGGGGAGCTGTTTTTT. It translates to CASSIDRTGPRENTGELFF.